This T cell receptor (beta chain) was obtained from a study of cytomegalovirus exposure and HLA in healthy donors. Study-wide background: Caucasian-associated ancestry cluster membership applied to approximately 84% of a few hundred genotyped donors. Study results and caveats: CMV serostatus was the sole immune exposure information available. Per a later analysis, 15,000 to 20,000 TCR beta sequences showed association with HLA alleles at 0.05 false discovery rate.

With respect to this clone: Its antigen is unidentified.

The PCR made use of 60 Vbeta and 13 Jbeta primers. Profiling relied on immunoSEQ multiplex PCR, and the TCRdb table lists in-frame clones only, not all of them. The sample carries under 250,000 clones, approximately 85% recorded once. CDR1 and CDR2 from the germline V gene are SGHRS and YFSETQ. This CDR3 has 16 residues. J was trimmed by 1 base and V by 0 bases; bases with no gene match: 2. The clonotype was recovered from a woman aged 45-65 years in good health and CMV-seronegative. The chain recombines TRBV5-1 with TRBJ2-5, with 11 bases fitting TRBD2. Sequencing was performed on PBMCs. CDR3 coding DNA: TGCGCCAGCAGCTTGGGTGGACTAGCGGGCCAAGAGACCCAGTACTTC. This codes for CASSLGGLAGQETQYF. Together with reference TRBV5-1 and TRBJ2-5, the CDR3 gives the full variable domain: KAGVTQTPRYLIKTRGQQVTLSCSPISGHRSVSWYQQTPGQGLQFLFEYFSETQRNKGNFPGRFSGRQFSNSRSEMNVSTLELGDSALYLCASSLGGLAGQETQYFGPGTRLLVL.